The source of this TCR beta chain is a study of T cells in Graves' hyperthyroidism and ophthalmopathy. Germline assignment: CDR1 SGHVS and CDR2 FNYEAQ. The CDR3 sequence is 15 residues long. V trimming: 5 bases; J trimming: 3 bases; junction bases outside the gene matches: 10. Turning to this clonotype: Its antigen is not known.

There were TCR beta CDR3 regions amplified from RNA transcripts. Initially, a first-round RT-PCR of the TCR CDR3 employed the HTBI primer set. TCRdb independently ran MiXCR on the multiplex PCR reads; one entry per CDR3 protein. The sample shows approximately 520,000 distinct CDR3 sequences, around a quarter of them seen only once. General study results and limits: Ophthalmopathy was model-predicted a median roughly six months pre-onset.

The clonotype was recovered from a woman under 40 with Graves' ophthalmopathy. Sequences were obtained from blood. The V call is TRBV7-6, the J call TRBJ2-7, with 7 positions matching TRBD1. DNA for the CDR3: TGTGCCAGCAGCCCAGGGACAGAGGGGGACTACGAGCAGTACTTC. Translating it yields CASSPGTEGDYEQYF.